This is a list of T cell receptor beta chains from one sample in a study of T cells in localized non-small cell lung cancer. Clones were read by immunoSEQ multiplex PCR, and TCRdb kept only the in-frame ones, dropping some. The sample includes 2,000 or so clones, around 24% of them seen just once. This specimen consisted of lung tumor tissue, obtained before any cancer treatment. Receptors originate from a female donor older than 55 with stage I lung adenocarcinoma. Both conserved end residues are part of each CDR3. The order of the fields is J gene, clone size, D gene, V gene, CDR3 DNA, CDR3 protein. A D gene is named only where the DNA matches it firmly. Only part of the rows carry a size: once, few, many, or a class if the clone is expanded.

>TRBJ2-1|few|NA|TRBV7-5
TGTGCCAGCAGCCCCTACTCCGGGAGCTCCTACAATGAGCAGTTCTTC
CASSPYSGSSYNEQFF
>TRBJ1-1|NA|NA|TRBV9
TGTGCCAGCAGCGTCCTCAGCCCCAGACATCTTCTCATGAACACTGAAGCTTTCTTT
CASSVLSPRHLLMNTEAFF
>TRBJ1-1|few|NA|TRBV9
TGTGCCAGCAGCGTAGTGTCCAGGTTGAACACTGAAGCTTTCTTT
CASSVVSRLNTEAFF
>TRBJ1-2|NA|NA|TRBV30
TGTGCCTGGAGTTCCTTGGACAGTCCCTATGGCTACACCTTC
CAWSSLDSPYGYTF
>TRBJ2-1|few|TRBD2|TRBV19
TGTGCCAGTTGGGAGGGGTCCTACAATGAGCAGTTCTTC
CASWEGSYNEQFF
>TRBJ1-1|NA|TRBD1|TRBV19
TGTGCCAGTAGTCGGACAGGTGTGAACACTGAAGCTTTCTTT
CASSRTGVNTEAFF
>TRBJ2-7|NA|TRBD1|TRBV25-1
TGTGCCAGTAAGACAGGGGGCGATTTATCCTACGAGCAGTACTTC
CASKTGGDLSYEQYF
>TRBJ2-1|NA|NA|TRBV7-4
TGTGCCAGCAGCTTAGAGATAGCAGATGAGCAGTTCTTC
CASSLEIADEQFF
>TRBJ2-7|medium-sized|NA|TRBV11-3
TGTGCCAGCAGCTGGGGCCAGGGTAGCTCCTACGAGCAGTACTTC
CASSWGQGSSYEQYF
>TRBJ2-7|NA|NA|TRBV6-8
TGTGCCAGCAGAGGAGGAAGCCCCACCTACGAGCAGTACTTC
CASRGGSPTYEQYF
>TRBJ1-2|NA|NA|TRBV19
TGTGCCAGTAGTATAGTTCCGACAGGCCCCTCCTATGGCTACACCTTC
CASSIVPTGPSYGYTF
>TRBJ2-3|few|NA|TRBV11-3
TGTGCCAGCAGCCAAGTCAGGGATCCCTTGGTAGATACGCAGTATTTT
CASSQVRDPLVDTQYF
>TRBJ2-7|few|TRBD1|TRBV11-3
TGTGCCAGCAGCTCGGACCAGGGGGTCAGCTCCTACGAGCAGTACTTC
CASSSDQGVSSYEQYF
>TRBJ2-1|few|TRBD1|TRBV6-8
TGTGCCAGCATCAACGCGGGACAGGGGAAGAATGAGCAGTTCTTC
CASINAGQGKNEQFF
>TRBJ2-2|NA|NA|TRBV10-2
TGCGCCAGCAGAGGAAACGACCGGGATAAGAACACCGGGGAGCTGTTTTTT
CASRGNDRDKNTGELFF
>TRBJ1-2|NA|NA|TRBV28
TGTGCCAGCGAGCAGCAGGGAGACTATGGCTACACCTTC
CASEQQGDYGYTF
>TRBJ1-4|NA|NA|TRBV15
TGTGCCACCAGCAGAGATTGGGGGCCTGCTGAAAAACTGTTTTTT
CATSRDWGPAEKLFF
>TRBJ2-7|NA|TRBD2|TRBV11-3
TGTGCCAGCACTCTGGGACTAGCGGGAGAGTACGAGCAGTACTTC
CASTLGLAGEYEQYF
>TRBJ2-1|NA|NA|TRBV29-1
TGCAGCGTTGAAGAGAAGACCCGATCGGGGAGCTCCTACAATGAGCAGTTCTTC
CSVEEKTRSGSSYNEQFF
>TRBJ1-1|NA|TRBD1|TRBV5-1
TGCGCCAGCAGCTTTCGACAGGGTCCGGGGACTGAAGCTTTCTTT
CASSFRQGPGTEAFF
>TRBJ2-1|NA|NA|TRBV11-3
TGTGCCAGCAGCCCAAATTTCCCGGGCTCCTACAATGAGCAGTTCTTC
CASSPNFPGSYNEQFF
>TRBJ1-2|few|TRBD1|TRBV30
TGTGCCTGGAACCCGGGACAGGGGTATGGCTACACCTTC
CAWNPGQGYGYTF
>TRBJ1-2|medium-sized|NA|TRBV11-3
TGTGCCAGCAGCTCCGGGACCCAACCTGGGGGCTACACCTTC
CASSSGTQPGGYTF
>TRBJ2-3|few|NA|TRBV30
TGTGCCTGGAGTGTAGGTGGCGCAAAGGCAGATACGCAGTATTTT
CAWSVGGAKADTQYF
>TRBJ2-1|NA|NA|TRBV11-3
TGTGCCAGCAGACCCCCTGCGCGCGCAGTCAATGAGCAGTTCTTC
CASRPPARAVNEQFF
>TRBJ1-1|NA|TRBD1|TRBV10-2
TGCGCCAGCAGTGAGAGAACAGGGGGCCCGATGAACACTGAAGCTTTCTTT
CASSERTGGPMNTEAFF
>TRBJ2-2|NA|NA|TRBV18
TGTGCCACCACCAAAGATGGGCCCGGGGAGCTGTTTTTT
CATTKDGPGELFF
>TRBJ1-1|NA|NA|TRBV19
TGTGCCAGTAGTGGGGGCGCTGAAGCTTTCTTT
CASSGGAEAFF
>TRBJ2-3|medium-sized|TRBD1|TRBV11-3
TGTGCCAGCAGCACCGGGACAGGGGAGAGCACAGATACGCAGTATTTT
CASSTGTGESTDTQYF
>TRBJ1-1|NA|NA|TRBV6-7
TGTGCCAGCAGTGGGGGCCGCACTGAAGCTTTCTTT
CASSGGRTEAFF
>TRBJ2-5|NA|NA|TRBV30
TGTGCCTGGAGTAGTCCCGGGCCCAAGGTGTGGACCCAGTACTTC
CAWSSPGPKVWTQYF
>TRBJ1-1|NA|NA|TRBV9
TGTGCCAGCAGTACCCCGGGTGAGGGGGCTTTCTTT
CASSTPGEGAFF
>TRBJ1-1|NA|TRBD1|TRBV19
TGTGCCAGTAGATTTCCTGGACAGGGGGCGCAGGATTCCGCTTTCTTT
CASRFPGQGAQDSAFF
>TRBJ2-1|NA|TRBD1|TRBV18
TGTGCCAGCTCACCCCAGACAGGGCTGGACAATGAGCAGTTCTTC
CASSPQTGLDNEQFF
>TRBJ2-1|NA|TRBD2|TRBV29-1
TGCAGCGCAATCCTGATAGCGGGAGTACGTGGAAATGAGCAGTTCTTC
CSAILIAGVRGNEQFF
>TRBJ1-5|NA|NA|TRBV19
TGTGCCAGTAGTAAACAGGGATTTCGCAATCAGCCCCAGCATTTT
CASSKQGFRNQPQHF
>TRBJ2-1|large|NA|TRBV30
TGTGCCTGGTTACGCTCCTACAATGAGCAGTTCTTC
CAWLRSYNEQFF
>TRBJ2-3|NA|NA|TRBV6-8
TGTGCCAGCAGTTACGCTTTAGTGGTCACAGATACGCAGTATTTT
CASSYALVVTDTQYF
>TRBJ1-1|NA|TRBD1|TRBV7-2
TGTGCCACCACACAGGGGATGAACACTGAAGCTTTCTTT
CATTQGMNTEAFF
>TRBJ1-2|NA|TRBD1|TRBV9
TGTGCCGGGGCCTCCCAGGGGGCGAACTATGGCTACACCTTC
CAGASQGANYGYTF
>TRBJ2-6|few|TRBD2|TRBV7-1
TGTGCCAGCCGACCAGCGGGAGCGGGGGGGGCCAACGTCCTGACTTTC
CASRPAGAGGANVLTF
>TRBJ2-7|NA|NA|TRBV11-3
TGTGCCAGCAGCCCAGGGACAGGCGGGGGCCACGAGCAGTACTTC
CASSPGTGGGHEQYF
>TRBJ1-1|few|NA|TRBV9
TGTGCCAGCAGTTTGACAGGGAACACTGAAGCTTTCTTT
CASSLTGNTEAFF
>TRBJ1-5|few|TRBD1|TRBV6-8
TGTGCCAGCAGTACTCGACAGGGCGATCAGCCCCAGCATTTT
CASSTRQGDQPQHF
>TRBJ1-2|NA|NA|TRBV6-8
TGTGCCAGCAGTTCCCTTACAACTAACTATGGCTACACCTTC
CASSSLTTNYGYTF
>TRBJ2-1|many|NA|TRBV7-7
TGTGCCAGCAGCCAAGAAGGGGGACTACAAGGGACCTACAATGAGCAGTTCTTC
CASSQEGGLQGTYNEQFF
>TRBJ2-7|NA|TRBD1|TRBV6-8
TGTGCCAGCAGTCTCCTGGGACAGACGCAGTACTTC
CASSLLGQTQYF